Below are 29 T cell receptor beta chains sequenced from a single sample in a study of response to subunit inactivated influenza vaccine. One entry per CDR3 protein results from TCRdb running MiXCR on the RT-PCR reads. The sample lists approximately 310,000 distinct CDR3 sequences, 20% to 25% seen once, with more than 8.5% in the top ten. Here the sequenced sample was PBMCs from blood, taken 21 months after vaccination. All receptors come from a man aged 50-75 years who received an inactivated influenza vaccine.

This clonotype occurred a few times. The chain has TRBV7-2 and TRBJ1-1; 7 positions match TRBD1. V lost 5 bases and J lost 5; bases outside the gene matches: 5. CDR1 is SGHTA and CDR2 is FQGNSA in the germline V gene. The CDR3 totals 13 residues. The DNA for the CDR3 is TGTGCCAGCAGCGAACAGGGGTGGACTGAAGCTTTCTTT. It is translated as CASSEQGWTEAFF.

This clonotype has ten or more counts. This chain links TRBV29-1 with TRBJ2-7; D is undetermined. CDR3 size: 13 residues. CDR1 is SQVTM and CDR2 is ANQGSEA in the germline V gene. Trimming pared 6 bases from V and 4 bases from J, leaving 16 bases between. The CDR3 DNA reads TGCAGCGTAACCCTTTCGACGCTTTACGAGCAGTACTTC. It codes for CSVTLSTLYEQYF.

In its sample, this clonotype was seen once. In nucleotides, the CDR3 is TGCGCCAGCAGCAGACCCCCATACTACGAGCAGTACTTC. The encoded protein is CASSRPPYYEQYF. This chain connects TRBV5-1 to TRBJ2-7; D is uncertain. The CDR3 is 13 amino acids. V was clipped by 4 bases and J by 3 bases, with 11 bases between them. From germline, CDR1 is SGHRS and CDR2 YFSETQ.

This sequence joins TRBV19 and TRBJ2-5; D not resolved. This CDR3 spans 12 amino acids. Trimming cost V 10 bases and J 3 bases, with 12 bases left between them. CDR1 and CDR2 from the germline V gene are LNHDA and SQIVND (reference sequence). The CDR3 DNA reads TGTGCCACCAGTGATTCAGAAGAGACCCAGTACTTC. Amino acid sequence: CATSDSEETQYF.

The V and J genes are TRBV6-4 and TRBJ2-1; tentative D call: TRBD2 (5 bases). Germline V gene lookup returns CDR1 MRHNA and CDR2 SNTAGT. The V gene lost 3 bases and the J gene lost 7 bases, with 10 bases spanning the gap. The CDR3 sequence is 13 residues long. The CDR3 region is CASSEASYNEQFF. CDR3 bases: TGTGCCAGCAGTGAGGCTAGCTATAATGAGCAGTTCTTC.

V usage is TRBV3-1 and J usage is TRBJ2-7, with D possibly matching TRBD1 (5 bases). The CDR3 runs 14 residues. Germline V lookup: CDR1 LGHDT, CDR2 YNNKEL (reference sequence). V was cut by 0 bases and J by 5 bases, with 11 bases left in between. The CDR3 DNA is TGTGCCAGCAGCCAAGACCCAGGGTCCAACGAGCAGTACTTC. This sequence encodes CASSQDPGSNEQYF.

The table lists this clonotype with a few counts. This rearrangement joins TRBV29-1 to TRBJ1-1; 9 positions match TRBD1. J was trimmed by 4 bases and V by 7 bases; bases with no gene match: 7. The germline CDR1 and CDR2 sequences are SQVTM and ANQGSEA. The CDR3 totals 13 residues. CDR3 protein: CSGNTGGGTEAFF. DNA for the CDR3: TGCAGCGGCAATACAGGGGGCGGCACTGAAGCTTTCTTT.

This clonotype was picked up a small number of times. CDR3 in DNA: TGTGCCAGCAGTTTACTCACGGCGGATATGCGGAACTATGGCTACACCTTC. Amino acids: CASSLLTADMRNYGYTF. The chain is built from TRBV27 and TRBJ1-2; D unresolved. V lost 2 bases to trimming and J lost 2 bases, with 18 bases between them. The CDR3 has 17 residues. The germline V gene has CDR1 MNHEY and CDR2 SMNVEV (reference sequence).

There are many counts of this clonotype. This chain connects TRBV7-2 to TRBJ1-5; no reliable D call. The V gene's germline CDR1 is SGHTA and CDR2 FQGNSA. The CDR3 length is 14 residues. The V end lost 3 bases, the J end lost 3 bases, and 9 bases lay between the germline ends. CDR3 loop: CASSFSSINQPQHF. As DNA, the CDR3 is TGTGCCAGCAGCTTTTCATCAATCAATCAGCCCCAGCATTTT.

This clonotype was detected ten times or more. The rearrangement links TRBV12-3 or TRBV12-4 to TRBJ1-1; D gene ambiguous. V gave up 6 bases and J gave up 10 bases, with 12 bases separating them. This CDR3 is built from 11 residues. As DNA, the CDR3 is TGTGCCAGCAGATCCGGACTCCTAGCTTTCTTT. Translating it yields CASRSGLLAFF.

The chain couples TRBV19 to TRBJ1-5; 7 nucleotides agree with TRBD1. V gave up 7 bases and J gave up 6 bases; unmatched junction bases: 6. Germline V gene sequence: CDR1 LNHDA, CDR2 SQIVND (reference sequence). CDR3 length equals 13 residues. CDR3 in DNA: TGTGCCAGTACCGGGACAGCGGGTCAGCCCCAGCATTTT. This encodes CASTGTAGQPQHF.

This clonotype appeared many times. The chain uses TRBV5-6 and TRBJ1-5; D is uncertain. Germline lookup yields CDR1 SGHDT and CDR2 YYEEEE. Trimming left V 4 bases short and J 2 bases short, with 13 bases between. The CDR3 is made up of 15 amino acids. CDR3 protein: CASSLWVGGNQPQHF. Written as DNA, the CDR3 is TGTGCCAGCAGCCTCTGGGTAGGCGGCAATCAGCCCCAGCATTTT.

This clonotype turned up a few times. DNA for the CDR3: TGTGCCAGCAGTTTCAGCGGGAGGCCGGATACGCAGTATTTT. Its protein product is CASSFSGRPDTQYF. This chain links TRBV28 with TRBJ2-3, with 9 positions matching TRBD2. The CDR3 has 14 residues. Looked up from germline, CDR1 is MDHEN and CDR2 is SYDVKM. The V and J ends lost 3 bases and 6 bases, in that order; junction bases with no gene match: 4.

There are many counts of this clonotype. This chain links TRBV29-1 with TRBJ2-1; 12 nucleotides align to TRBD2. V lost 2 bases to trimming and J lost 2 bases; unmatched junction nucleotides: 7. Germline assignment: CDR1 SQVTM and CDR2 ANQGSEA. The CDR3 is 17 residues long. The CDR3 sequence: CSVELAGGLNPYNEQFF. In nucleotides, the CDR3 is TGCAGCGTTGAACTAGCGGGGGGGCTAAACCCCTACAATGAGCAGTTCTTC.

This clonotype was counted a few times. This chain joins TRBV4-3 and TRBJ1-1; 8 bases map to TRBD1. There are 15 residues in the CDR3. Germline V gene sequence: CDR1 LGHNA, CDR2 YSLEER. After removal of 0 bases from V and 9 bases from J, the junction contained 9 bases not matched to a gene. This CDR3 reads CASSQEYRGEWKAFF. CDR3 coding DNA: TGCGCCAGCAGCCAAGAATACAGGGGGGAGTGGAAAGCTTTCTTT.

A few counts support this clonotype. This chain links TRBV12-3 or TRBV12-4 with TRBJ2-7; 11 nucleotides agree with TRBD2. Trimming at V came to 5 bases and at J to 0 bases, leaving 6 bases not matched to a gene. The CDR3 loop spans 16 amino acids. In DNA form, the CDR3 reads TGTGCCAGCAGTCTCCGACTAGCGGGGAGCTCCTACGAGCAGTACTTC. It encodes CASSLRLAGSSYEQYF.

This clonotype came up many times. V and J are TRBV15 and TRBJ1-1; D remains unclear. Per the germline V gene, CDR1 is LNHNV and CDR2 is YYDKDF (reference sequence). The CDR3 has 14 residues. Trimming pared 1 base from V and 5 bases from J, leaving 11 bases between. The CDR3 region is CATSRGSGWTEAFF. CDR3 bases: TGTGCCACCAGCAGAGGATCCGGCTGGACTGAAGCTTTCTTT.

The table lists this clonotype with many counts. In nucleotides, the CDR3 is TGTGCCAGCAGGGTAGACAGGGCTTTGGGTGAAGCTTTCTTT. It encodes CASRVDRALGEAFF. The chain uses TRBV2 and TRBJ1-1, with 7 positions matching TRBD1. The CDR3 has 14 amino acids. Germline CDR1 is SNHLY and CDR2 is FYNNEI. J gave up 7 bases and V 6 bases, and 11 bases lay outside the gene matches.

In this sample, this clonotype turned up a few times. The chain couples TRBV4-1 to TRBJ1-2; possible D gene TRBD1, 5 bases. V lost 1 base, J lost 4 bases, and 16 bases lay in between. This CDR3 has 16 amino acids. CDR1 and CDR2 from the germline V gene are MGHRA and YSYEKL. The CDR3 DNA sequence: TGCGCCAGCAGCCAAGTCCCCAGGGACGAGTCCTATGGCTACACCTTC. Translated: CASSQVPRDESYGYTF.

The chain has TRBV7-8 and TRBJ2-7; TRBD2 matches 9 bases. This CDR3 has 15 amino acids. Germline values: CDR1 SGHVS, CDR2 FQNEAQ. The V and J ends lost 1 base and 5 bases, in that order; junction bases with no gene match: 6. CDR3 in DNA: TGTGCCAGCAGCTTAGAGGCGGGAGGGCCCCACGAGCAGTACTTC. This sequence encodes CASSLEAGGPHEQYF. Full variable domain (outside the CDR3, taken from reference TRBV7-8 and TRBJ2-7): GAGVSQSPRYKVAKRGQDVALRCDPISGHVSLFWYQQALGQGPEFLTYFQNEAQLDKSGLPSDRFFAERPEGSVSTLKIQRTQQEDSAVYLCASSLEAGGPHEQYFGPGTRLTVT.

The chain employs TRBV5-1 and TRBJ1-5, with D possibly matching TRBD1 (6 bases). Germline V gene sequence: CDR1 SGHRS, CDR2 YFSETQ. With 1 base removed from V and 7 bases from J, the gap between germline ends came to 12 bases. The CDR3 extends over 14 amino acids. CDR3 coding DNA: TGCGCCAGCAGCTTGACAGGGATAGGGCAGCCCCAGCATTTT. Translating it yields CASSLTGIGQPQHF.

This clonotype was seen more than once but under ten times. CDR3 bases: TGTGCCAGCAGCCAAGGACAGCTTTACTATGGCTACACCTTC. This codes for CASSQGQLYYGYTF. The chain carries TRBV14 and TRBJ1-2, with TRBD1 as a possible D gene (5 bases). V was clipped by 1 base and J by 3 bases, with 9 bases between them. The CDR3 contains 14 residues. The V gene's germline CDR1 is SGHDN and CDR2 FVKESK.

The table lists this clonotype with a few counts. CDR3 sequence: CASRDGFPEAGYTF. CDR3 nucleotides: TGCGCCAGCAGGGATGGGTTTCCGGAGGCTGGCTACACCTTC. V is TRBV5-1 and J is TRBJ1-2; D remains ambiguous. V lost 5 bases to trimming and J lost 7 bases, with 18 bases between them. Germline V gene lookup returns CDR1 SGHRS and CDR2 YFSETQ. The length of the CDR3 is 14 residues.

The sample holds a few counts of this clonotype. V is TRBV6-1 and J is TRBJ1-1; 9 nucleotides align to TRBD1. The CDR3 is 17 amino acids. V lost 5 bases and J lost 0; bases outside the gene matches: 10. CDR1 and CDR2 (germline): MNHNS, SASEGT. DNA for the CDR3: TGTGCCAGCAGTCGCCCGGGACAGGGTTTAATGAACACTGAAGCTTTCTTT. It yields the protein CASSRPGQGLMNTEAFF.

This clonotype was recorded many times. The CDR3 spells CASSQATEFSNQPQHF. The CDR3 region has the DNA TGTGCCAGCAGCCAAGCGACAGAATTTAGCAATCAGCCCCAGCATTTT. The chain carries TRBV7-8 and TRBJ1-5; TRBD1 is a possible D gene (5 bases). The CDR3 runs 16 residues. Germline V gives CDR1 SGHVS, CDR2 FQNEAQ. V was shortened by 5 bases and J by 0 bases, with 14 bases between the two germline ends.

Only a few counts were recorded for this clonotype. This chain uses TRBV4-2 with TRBJ2-3, with 9 positions matching TRBD2. CDR3 length equals 20 residues. Losses at the gene ends were 4 bases for V and 1 base for J; bases not matched to a gene: 18. The germline V gene has CDR1 LGHNA and CDR2 YNFKEQ. The CDR3 here is CASSPRNLISGREGTDTQYF. The CDR3 bases are TGTGCCAGCAGCCCCCGCAACCTCATTAGCGGGAGAGAGGGCACAGATACGCAGTATTTT.

The sample holds a few counts of this clonotype. V gene TRBV7-2 combines with J gene TRBJ2-4; a weak D match, TRBD2 (7 bases). The CDR3 contains 16 residues. Germline V gene data show CDR1 as SGHTA and CDR2 as FQGNSA. V dropped 2 bases and J dropped 2 bases, with 13 bases sitting between them. The CDR3 DNA sequence: TGTGCCAGCAGCTTACCGGGGGGCGCGTCCAAAAACATTCAGTACTTC. This gives the protein CASSLPGGASKNIQYF.

This chain joins TRBV5-8 and TRBJ2-1, with D possibly TRBD1 on 5 matching bases. The CDR3 totals 13 residues. The germline V and J ends were trimmed by 0 bases and 7 bases, with 8 bases remaining between them. Looked up from germline, CDR1 is SGHTS and CDR2 is YDEGEE. CDR3: CASSLGQKNEQFF. The CDR3 DNA reads TGTGCCAGCAGCTTGGGACAGAAAAATGAGCAGTTCTTC.

This chain connects TRBV29-1 to TRBJ1-2; D is ambiguous. Germline V lookup: CDR1 SQVTM, CDR2 ANQGSEA. CDR3 length equals 14 residues. Trimming left V 4 bases short and J 4 bases short, with 16 bases between. The CDR3, as DNA: TGCAGCGTTGGGTCCGGGCGTAGCGGCTATGGCTACACCTTC. Translating it yields CSVGSGRSGYGYTF.